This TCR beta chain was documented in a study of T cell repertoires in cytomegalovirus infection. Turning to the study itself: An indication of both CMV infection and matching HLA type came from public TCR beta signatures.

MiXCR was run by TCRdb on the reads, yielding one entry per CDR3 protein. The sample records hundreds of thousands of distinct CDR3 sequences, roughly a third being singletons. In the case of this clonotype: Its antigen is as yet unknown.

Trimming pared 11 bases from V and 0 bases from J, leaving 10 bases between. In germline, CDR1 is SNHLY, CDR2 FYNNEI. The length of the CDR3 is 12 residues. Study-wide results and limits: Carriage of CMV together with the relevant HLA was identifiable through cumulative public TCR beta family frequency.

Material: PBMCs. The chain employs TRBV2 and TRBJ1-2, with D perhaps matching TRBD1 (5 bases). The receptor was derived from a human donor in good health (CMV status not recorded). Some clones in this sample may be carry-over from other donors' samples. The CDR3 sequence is CAARGTNYGYTF. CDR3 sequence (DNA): TGTGCCGCCCGGGGGACTAACTATGGCTACACCTTC.